A single sample is the source of the 22 T cell receptor beta chains below, sequenced in a study of blood T cell repertoires in COVID-19. Using immunoSEQ multiplex PCR, the repertoire was profiled, and TCRdb retains in-frame clones only, with some absent. The table shows under 200,000 clones, with 83% occurring only once. The material sequenced was peripheral blood. All receptors derive from a human donor in a cohort sampled during active COVID-19.

This chain uses TRBV28 with TRBJ2-2, with 11 positions matching TRBD1. Germline V lookup: CDR1 MDHEN, CDR2 SYDVKM. Trimming cost V 11 bases and J 7 bases; bases outside gene matches: 15. The CDR3 is 16 amino acids. The CDR3 DNA reads as TGTGCCGGTGCAAGGGGGACAGGGGGTCTTAACGGGGAGCTGTTTTTT. This encodes CAGARGTGGLNGELFF.

In nucleotides, the CDR3 is TGTGCCATCAGCCCCGGACAGGCGACCTCCTACAATGAGCAGTTCTTC. Its translation is CAISPGQATSYNEQFF. This chain joins TRBV10-3 and TRBJ2-1; 7 positions match TRBD1. CDR1 and CDR2 from the germline V gene are ENHRY and SYGVKD. This CDR3 spans 16 amino acids. V lost 6 bases to trimming and J lost 0 bases; unmatched junction nucleotides: 8.

The chain combines TRBV7-2 with TRBJ2-7, with 12 bases identical to TRBD2. The CDR3 length is 16 residues. The germline V gene encodes CDR1 SGHTA and CDR2 FQGNSA. V lost 4 bases and J lost 4; bases outside the gene matches: 8. CDR3 region: CASSYSSGGAVYEQYF. The CDR3 coding sequence is TGTGCCAGCAGCTACTCTAGCGGGGGGGCGGTATACGAGCAGTACTTC.

This chain connects TRBV4-1 to TRBJ1-2; perhaps TRBD1 as D (6 bases). The CDR3 loop spans 15 amino acids. The V end lost 1 base, the J end lost 3 bases, and 12 bases lay between the germline ends. The germline CDR1 and CDR2 sequences are MGHRA and YSYEKL. In DNA form, the CDR3 reads TGCGCCAGCAGCCAAGTGGAGACAGGAGACTATGGCTACACCTTC. Translating it yields CASSQVETGDYGYTF.

The chain joins TRBV19 to TRBJ2-7; 8 nucleotides agree with TRBD1. CDR3 length: 15 residues. V gave up 3 bases and J gave up 0 bases; unmatched junction bases: 4. CDR1 LNHDA and CDR2 SQIVND come from the germline V gene (reference sequence). CDR3 sequence: CASSISDRGSYEQYF. In DNA form, the CDR3 reads TGTGCCAGTAGTATTAGTGACAGGGGCTCCTACGAGCAGTACTTC.

The chain carries TRBV6-6 and TRBJ1-2; 9 positions agree with TRBD1. The CDR3 covers 15 residues. Trimming at V came to 2 bases and at J to 6 bases, leaving 7 bases not matched to a gene. Germline assignment: CDR1 MNHNY and CDR2 SVGAGI (reference sequence). The CDR3 region has the DNA TGTGCCAGCAGTTACGAGAGACAGGGGGAGAATGGCTACACCTTC. Amino acids: CASSYERQGENGYTF.

A few counts support this clone. The rearrangement joins TRBV18 to TRBJ1-6, with D possibly TRBD1 on 6 matching bases. From germline, CDR1 is KGHSH and CDR2 LQKENI. The germline V and J ends were trimmed by 5 bases and 7 bases, with 9 bases remaining between them. The CDR3 extends over 13 amino acids. CDR3 nucleotide sequence: TGTGCCAGCTCAACCGACAGGAATTCACCCCTCCACTTT. It codes for CASSTDRNSPLHF.

This clone has more than one count but fewer than ten. The chain combines TRBV5-4 with TRBJ1-2, with a tentative D call TRBD1 (6 bases). Per germline, CDR1 SGHNT and CDR2 YYREEE (reference sequence). The CDR3 sequence is 14 residues long. The ends were cut back, 0 bases at V and 4 bases at J, with 10 bases in the middle. As DNA, the CDR3 is TGTGCCAGCAGCTTGGGTGGGACACCCTATGGCTACACCTTC. The encoded protein is CASSLGGTPYGYTF.

The J gene is TRBJ1-1, the V gene TRBV11-2; 7 bases are a match to TRBD1. Germline V gene sequence: CDR1 SGHAT, CDR2 FQNNGV. The CDR3 is 15 amino acids. Trimming cost V 0 bases and J 0 bases; bases outside gene matches: 1. The CDR3 region has the DNA TGTGCCAGCAGCTTAGATACAGGGGTGAACACTGAAGCTTTCTTT. Its protein product is CASSLDTGVNTEAFF.

This sequence joins TRBV9 and TRBJ2-1; 13 bases match TRBD2. The CDR3 consists of 15 residues. The germline CDR1 and CDR2 sequences are SGDLS and YYNGEE. Germline trimming cut 4 bases from V and 9 bases from J; bases unmatched to any gene: 7. The CDR3 here is CASSSVGLAGAEQFF. The CDR3 DNA reads as TGTGCCAGCAGCTCCGTTGGACTAGCGGGAGCTGAGCAGTTCTTC.

The V gene is TRBV6-2 or TRBV6-3, the J gene TRBJ1-2; D gene ambiguous. V shed 5 bases and J shed 4 bases, with 17 bases lying between them. In germline, CDR1 is MNHEY, CDR2 SVGEGT. The CDR3 contains 15 residues. CDR3 in amino acids: CASSPVGWASYGYTF. CDR3 in DNA: TGTGCCAGCAGTCCCGTTGGGTGGGCCAGCTATGGCTACACCTTC.

The chain couples TRBV9 to TRBJ2-1; 9 bases are shared with TRBD2. V gave up 0 bases and J gave up 7 bases; unmatched junction bases: 11. This CDR3 comprises 17 residues. From germline, CDR1 is SGDLS and CDR2 YYNGEE. CDR3 protein: CASSVAPRAGGDNEQFF. CDR3 in DNA: TGTGCCAGCAGCGTAGCCCCTCGAGCGGGAGGAGATAATGAGCAGTTCTTC.

V and J are TRBV25-1 and TRBJ1-1, with 8 bases identical to TRBD1. The CDR3 is 14 residues long. The trim removed 4 bases at V and 5 bases at J, leaving 6 bases unmatched. The germline V gene has CDR1 MGHDK and CDR2 SYGVNS. The CDR3 sequence: CASSAWDRWTEAFF. The CDR3 DNA sequence: TGTGCCAGCAGTGCTTGGGACAGGTGGACTGAAGCTTTCTTT.

The J gene is TRBJ1-2, the V gene TRBV28, with D unclear. Germline V gene sequence: CDR1 MDHEN, CDR2 SYDVKM. The CDR3 is 12 amino acids. V lost 7 bases and J lost 4, with 10 bases in between. CDR3 amino acids: CASTPGVYGYTF. CDR3 sequence (DNA): TGTGCCAGCACCCCTGGAGTCTATGGCTACACCTTC.

The chain recombines TRBV18 with TRBJ2-7; D remains ambiguous. V gave up 3 bases and J gave up 2 bases, with 5 bases separating them. Germline values: CDR1 KGHSH, CDR2 LQKENI. This CDR3 is built from 12 residues. The CDR3 DNA follows: TGTGCCAGCTCACCTAACACCTACGAGCAGTACTTC. Amino acid sequence: CASSPNTYEQYF.

V gene TRBV7-2 combines with J gene TRBJ1-6, with D possibly being TRBD1 (5 bases). Germline V lookup: CDR1 SGHTA, CDR2 FQGNSA. The length of the CDR3 is 14 residues. V was trimmed by 5 bases and J by 8 bases, leaving 13 bases between them. The CDR3 DNA reads TGTGCCAGCAGCCCACCCAGGGTAGATTCACCCCTCCACTTT. This encodes CASSPPRVDSPLHF.

This clone was found a few times. V and J are TRBV7-2 and TRBJ1-6, with 9 bases that match TRBD1. J lost 10 bases, V lost 0 bases, and 7 bases had no gene match. The CDR3 length is 16 residues. Germline V lookup: CDR1 SGHTA, CDR2 FQGNSA. CDR3 nucleotide sequence: TGTGCCAGCAGCTTAGCGGGACAGGGAGGGAACTCACCCCTCCACTTT. Its translation: CASSLAGQGGNSPLHF.

The chain carries TRBV7-9 and TRBJ1-5, with D possibly TRBD1 on 6 matching bases. CDR1 and CDR2 (germline): SEHNR, FQNEAQ (reference sequence). V dropped 5 bases and J dropped 4 bases, with 9 bases sitting between them. The CDR3 loop spans 13 amino acids. The CDR3 here is CASSATGNQPQHF. CDR3 nucleotide sequence: TGTGCCAGCAGCGCCACAGGGAATCAGCCCCAGCATTTT. Filled out from reference TRBV7-9 and TRBJ1-5, the complete variable domain reads DTGVSQNPRHKITKRGQNVTFRCDPISEHNRLYWYRQTLGQGPEFLTYFQNEAQLEKSRLLSDRFSAERPKGSFSTLEIQRTEQGDSAMYLCASSATGNQPQHFGDGTRLSIL.

The rearrangement links TRBV28 to TRBJ1-2; D perhaps matches TRBD1 (5 bases). The CDR3 extends over 15 amino acids. The germline V gene encodes CDR1 MDHEN and CDR2 SYDVKM. V was pared by 1 base and J by 0 bases, with 9 bases between. The DNA for the CDR3 is TGTGCCAGCAGTTTATTGACAGCACCTAACTATGGCTACACCTTC. This codes for CASSLLTAPNYGYTF.

To note about this clone: The junction differs from germline at one of its ends, possibly a read error. The chain uses TRBV5-1 and TRBJ2-7; D is possibly TRBD2 (7 bases). CDR1 and CDR2 from the germline V gene are SGHRS and YFSETQ. CDR3 length equals 15 residues. CDR3 bases: TGCGCCAGCAGCTTGTGGGAGGGGGACTCCCACGAGCAGTACTTC. Encoded protein: CASSLWEGDSHEQYF.

This chain uses TRBV13 with TRBJ1-4, with 8 bases matching TRBD1. Germline CDR1 is PRHDT and CDR2 is FYEKMQ (reference sequence). CDR3 length: 16 amino acids. The V and J ends lost 5 bases and 0 bases, in that order; junction bases with no gene match: 5. CDR3 nucleotide sequence: TGTGCCAGCAGCCACCGGGACAGGACAACTAATGAAAAACTGTTTTTT. It yields the protein CASSHRDRTTNEKLFF.

J is TRBJ2-7 and V is TRBV7-9; 7 positions match TRBD1. Trimming at V came to 5 bases and at J to 0 bases, leaving 4 bases not matched to a gene. Germline values: CDR1 SEHNR, CDR2 FQNEAQ (reference sequence). The CDR3 length is 14 residues. The CDR3 reads CASSTRDSSYEQYF. The CDR3 coding sequence is TGTGCCAGCAGCACCCGGGACAGCTCCTACGAGCAGTACTTC.